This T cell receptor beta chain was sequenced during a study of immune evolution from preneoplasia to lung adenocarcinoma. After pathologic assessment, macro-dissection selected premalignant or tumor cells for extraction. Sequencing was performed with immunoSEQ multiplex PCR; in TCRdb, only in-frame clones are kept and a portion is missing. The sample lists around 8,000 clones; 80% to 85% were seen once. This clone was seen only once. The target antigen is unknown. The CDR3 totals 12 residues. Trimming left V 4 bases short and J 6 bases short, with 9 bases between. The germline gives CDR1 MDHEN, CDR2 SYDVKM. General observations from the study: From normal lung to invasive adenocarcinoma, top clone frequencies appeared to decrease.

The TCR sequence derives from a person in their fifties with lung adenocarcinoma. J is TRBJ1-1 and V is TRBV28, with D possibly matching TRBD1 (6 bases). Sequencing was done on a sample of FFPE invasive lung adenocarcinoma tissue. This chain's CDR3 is CASSSQGSEAFF. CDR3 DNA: TGTGCCAGCAGTTCACAGGGATCTGAAGCTTTCTTT.